This TCR beta chain derives from a study of shared T cell receptors in the human thymus. Assay used: immunoSEQ multiplex PCR; TCRdb lists only in-frame clones, some missing. Of more than 550,000 clones listed, 80% to 90% are singletons. Germline-derived CDR1 and CDR2 are SGHNT and YYREEE (reference sequence). Trimming left V 2 bases short and J 4 bases short, with 9 bases between. The CDR3 has 13 residues. Another study also made use of these data, one on human thymus T cells. That source notes: Thymus specimens were resections from corrective heart surgery. Blood and thymic repertoires both appeared biased in V and J gene usage. Related studies noted strongly shared thymic repertoires across unrelated people.

V gene TRBV5-4 combines with J gene TRBJ1-2, with D tentatively TRBD1 (5 bases). Material: thymocytes. This receptor was taken from a girl under three years old with a congenital heart defect. CDR3 amino acids: CASSFGQGYGYTF. CDR3 nucleotides: TGTGCCAGCAGCTTTGGCCAGGGCTATGGCTACACCTTC.